This T cell receptor (beta chain) comes out of a study of OX40 agonist ivuxolimab in advanced cancers. CDR3 length: 15 amino acids. J gave up 9 bases and V 5 bases, and 9 bases lay outside the gene matches. The germline CDR1 and CDR2 sequences are SGHRS and YFSETQ. This clone was seen a handful of times. The timepoints at which blood was sampled were baseline, cycle 4 day 1, and cycle 7 day 1. Data came from immunoSEQ multiplex PCR; TCRdb stores just in-frame clones and leaves some out. The table lists around 58,000 clones, around 89% of them singletons. The source was CD4+ or CD8+ T cells sorted from blood, collected in a trial of the OX40 agonist ivuxolimab. This sequence originates from an adult with an advanced solid tumor such as melanoma, head and neck, liver or kidney cancer. The rearrangement uses TRBV5-1 and TRBJ2-5, with 14 bases matching TRBD2. CDR3: CASRRTGLAGVSQYF. CDR3 DNA sequence: TGCGCCAGCAGGCGGACGGGACTAGCGGGAGTGTCCCAGTACTTC.